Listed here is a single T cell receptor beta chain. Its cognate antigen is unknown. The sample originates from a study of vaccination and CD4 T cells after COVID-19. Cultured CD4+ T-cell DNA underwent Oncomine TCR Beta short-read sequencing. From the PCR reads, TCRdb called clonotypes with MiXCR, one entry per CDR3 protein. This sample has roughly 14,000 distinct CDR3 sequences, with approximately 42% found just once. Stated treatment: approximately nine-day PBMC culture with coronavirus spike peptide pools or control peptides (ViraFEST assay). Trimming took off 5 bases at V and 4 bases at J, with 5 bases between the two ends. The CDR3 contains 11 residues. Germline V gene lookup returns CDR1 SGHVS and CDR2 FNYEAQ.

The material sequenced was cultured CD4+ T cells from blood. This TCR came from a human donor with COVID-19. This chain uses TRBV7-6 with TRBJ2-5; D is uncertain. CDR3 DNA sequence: TGTGCCAGCAGCGCACGAGAGACCCAGTACTTC. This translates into CASSARETQYF. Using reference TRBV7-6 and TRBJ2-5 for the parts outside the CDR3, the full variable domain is GAGVSQSPRYKVTKRGQDVALRCDPISGHVSLYWYRQALGQGPEFLTYFNYEAQQDKSGLPNDRFSAERPEGSISTLTIQRTEQRDSAMYRCASSARETQYFGPGTRLLVL.